This T cell receptor (beta chain) was found in a study of control samples from healthy donors and cancer patients. Germline V gene lookup returns CDR1 MDHEN and CDR2 SYDVKM. The V gene end was trimmed by 2 bases and the J gene end by 6 bases; junction bases not matched to a gene: 5. This CDR3 spans 15 amino acids. Produced via immunoSEQ multiplex PCR; TCRdb's table is partial and in-frame only. The sample includes around 170,000 clones, roughly 90% of them seen just once. The specimen was blood. The sequence was collected from a woman aged 45-60 years in good health. The rearrangement joins TRBV28 to TRBJ2-4; 9 bases map to TRBD2. The CDR3: CASSLGAGGRNIQYF. CDR3 sequence (DNA): TGTGCCAGCAGTTTAGGAGCGGGGGGCCGAAACATTCAGTACTTC.